Listed here is a single T cell receptor (beta chain). The antigen remains undetermined. Lesional scalp tissue (obtained by punch biopsy) and peripheral blood were collected from alopecia areata patients. Isolated RNA was reverse transcribed into cDNA used as the sequencing template. This table comes from immunoSEQ multiplex PCR, and its TCRdb copy is limited to in-frame clones, with some not included. The sample contains 110,000 or so clones, 35% to 45% of which appear only once. The data are from a study of CD8+ T cells in alopecia areata. Study overall: Each of the treated patients was given oral tofacitinib, 5 to 10 mg twice daily, for moderate-to-severe alopecia areata.

Study-level points and caveats: Normal skin's resident alphabeta T cells are also sequenced in scalp samples.

Material: CD4+ T cells sorted from blood. This sequence was found in a human donor with alopecia areata.

Here the CDR3 reads CASSQYSGTDTQYF. DNA for the CDR3: TGCGCCAGCAGCCAATATAGCGGGACAGATACGCAGTATTTT. V gene TRBV4-3 combines with J gene TRBJ2-3; 7 bases map to TRBD2. Trimming took 2 bases from V and 3 from J; bases not matched to a gene: 2. The germline gives CDR1 LGHNA, CDR2 YSLEER. The CDR3 totals 14 residues.